Shown below are 21 T cell receptor beta chains from a single sample sequenced in a study of blood T cell repertoires in COVID-19. This table comes from immunoSEQ multiplex PCR, and its TCRdb copy is limited to in-frame clones, with some not included. The profile shows about 440,000 clones, 80% to 95% of them singletons. Sequencing was done on a sample of PBMCs or T cells enriched from blood (not recorded which). These receptors were taken from a young man who had recovered from COVID-19.

This chain connects TRBV11-1 to TRBJ1-3; unclear D gene. This CDR3 contains 15 residues. Per the germline V gene, CDR1 is SGHAT and CDR2 is FQDESV (reference sequence). Trimming took off 1 base at V and 0 bases at J, with 7 bases between the two ends. The DNA for the CDR3 is TGTGCCAGCAGCTTAGGTGACTACTCTGGAAACACCATATATTTT. It codes for CASSLGDYSGNTIYF.

This chain links TRBV28 with TRBJ1-2; D call uncertain. With 5 bases removed from V and 8 bases from J, the gap between germline ends came to 21 bases. The CDR3 contains 15 residues. The germline CDR1 and CDR2 sequences are MDHEN and SYDVKM. CDR3 protein: CASSTHSGPSGGYTF. CDR3 DNA: TGTGCCAGCAGTACTCACTCGGGTCCCTCCGGGGGCTACACCTTC.

The chain joins TRBV7-9 to TRBJ1-5; D perhaps matches TRBD1 (6 bases). Germline CDR1 SEHNR, CDR2 FQNEAQ (reference sequence). Trimming cost V 2 bases and J 4 bases, with 9 bases left between them. This CDR3 has 14 amino acids. CDR3 amino acids: CASSLQGLNQPQHF. CDR3 sequence (DNA): TGTGCCAGCAGCTTACAGGGGCTTAATCAGCCCCAGCATTTT.

The CDR3 nucleotides are TGTGCCAGCATGGGGAGCGGTCCTGGCGGGGAGCTGTTTTTT. It translates to CASMGSGPGGELFF. V is TRBV2 and J is TRBJ2-2; weak D call: TRBD2 (5 bases). Between the trimmed V and J ends, which lost 7 bases and 7 bases, there was a span of 16 bases. Germline CDR1 reads SNHLY; CDR2 reads FYNNEI. The CDR3 covers 14 residues.

This chain connects TRBV5-1 to TRBJ1-3, with 10 bases identical to TRBD1. Trimming at V came to 4 bases and at J to 0 bases, leaving 7 bases not matched to a gene. Germline lookup yields CDR1 SGHRS and CDR2 YFSETQ. The CDR3 sequence is 17 residues long. CDR3 in DNA: TGCGCCAGCAGCGTGTCCGGGACAGGGGTCTCTGGAAACACCATATATTTT. This sequence encodes CASSVSGTGVSGNTIYF.

The rearrangement links TRBV19 to TRBJ1-2, with TRBD1 as a possible D gene (5 bases). The CDR3 extends over 14 amino acids. V was pared by 6 bases and J by 4 bases, with 15 bases between. CDR1 and CDR2 from the germline V gene are LNHDA and SQIVND (reference sequence). The CDR3 protein is CASRDAGTVYGYTF. The DNA for the CDR3 is TGTGCCAGTAGGGATGCCGGGACTGTCTATGGCTACACCTTC.

The chain joins TRBV2 to TRBJ1-2, with 10 bases identical to TRBD1. CDR1 SNHLY and CDR2 FYNNEI come from the germline V gene. Unmatched junction bases numbered 11, after V lost 6 bases and J lost 7 bases. The CDR3 is 15 amino acids. CDR3 residues: CASRDRQGAMSGYTF. DNA of the CDR3: TGTGCCAGCAGGGATAGACAGGGGGCGATGAGTGGCTACACCTTC.

J is TRBJ1-1 and V is TRBV27; D might be TRBD1 (5 bases). From germline, CDR1 is MNHEY and CDR2 SMNVEV (reference sequence). The CDR3 is made up of 14 amino acids. Between the trimmed V and J ends, which lost 6 bases and 1 base, there was a span of 12 bases. The CDR3 loop is CASRPGGSNTEAFF. CDR3 DNA: TGTGCCAGCAGACCGGGGGGGTCGAACACTGAAGCTTTCTTT.

CDR3 residues: CASSQTGPPPGEQYF. CDR3 coding DNA: TGTGCCAGCAGCCAGACAGGTCCCCCTCCGGGCGAGCAGTACTTC. The V and J genes are TRBV7-9 and TRBJ2-7, with D possibly being TRBD1 (6 bases). From germline, CDR1 is SEHNR and CDR2 FQNEAQ (reference sequence). The CDR3 covers 15 residues. Trimming left V 5 bases short and J 6 bases short, with 20 bases between.

The chain recombines TRBV28 with TRBJ2-3, with 11 bases that match TRBD2. This CDR3 comprises 15 residues. CDR1 MDHEN and CDR2 SYDVKM come from the germline V gene. Germline trimming cut 10 bases from V and 1 base from J; bases unmatched to any gene: 7. In DNA, the CDR3 is TGTGCCACCAATAGCGGGAGGGCTGGCACAGATACGCAGTATTTT. Encoded protein: CATNSGRAGTDTQYF.

This clone was observed a handful of times. This rearrangement joins TRBV12-3 or TRBV12-4 to TRBJ2-7, with 7 positions matching TRBD1. V was clipped by 8 bases and J by 3 bases; unmatched bases: 4. The CDR3 is 12 residues long. The chain's CDR3 is CASRDSNYEQYF. CDR3 nucleotide sequence: TGTGCCAGCCGGGACAGCAACTACGAGCAGTACTTC.

This chain links TRBV11-2 with TRBJ1-1; a possible D gene is TRBD1 (5 bases). The CDR3 covers 14 residues. V shed 3 bases and J shed 11 bases, with 19 bases lying between them. Germline V gene sequence: CDR1 SGHAT, CDR2 FQNNGV. The CDR3 is CASSFPPGVGFAFF. CDR3 in DNA: TGTGCCAGCAGCTTTCCCCCGGGGGTAGGGTTTGCTTTCTTT.

The chain carries TRBV29-1 and TRBJ2-1; 8 positions match TRBD1. After removal of 4 bases from V and 6 bases from J, the junction contained 2 bases not matched to a gene. The CDR3 consists of 12 residues. Germline CDR1 is SQVTM and CDR2 is ANQGSEA. CDR3 loop: CSVGQGSNEQFF. The DNA for the CDR3 is TGCAGCGTTGGACAGGGGAGCAATGAGCAGTTCTTC.

The V gene is TRBV19, the J gene TRBJ1-6, with unresolved D. V lost 5 bases and J 9 bases, leaving 11 bases between the germline ends. This CDR3 region has 13 residues. Germline loops: CDR1 LNHDA, CDR2 SQIVND (reference sequence). CDR3 amino acids: CASSLMGVSPLHF. The CDR3 bases are TGTGCCAGTAGTTTAATGGGAGTTTCACCCCTCCACTTT.

This clone occurred a few times. V usage is TRBV19 and J usage is TRBJ1-1, with 8 bases fitting TRBD1. Losses at the gene ends were 0 bases for V and 11 bases for J; bases not matched to a gene: 5. Germline V gene sequence: CDR1 LNHDA, CDR2 SQIVND (reference sequence). This CDR3 has 13 amino acids. CDR3 in amino acids: CASSIDRTGKAFF. As DNA, the CDR3 is TGTGCCAGTAGTATAGATCGGACAGGGAAGGCTTTCTTT.

The rearrangement uses TRBV28 and TRBJ1-6; 7 bases fit TRBD1. The CDR3 contains 14 residues. Germline V gene sequence: CDR1 MDHEN, CDR2 SYDVKM. V dropped 8 bases and J dropped 15; count of bases not matched to a gene: 16. The CDR3 region is CASGTAQSTGILHF. In nucleotides, the CDR3 is TGTGCCAGCGGGACAGCACAATCCACAGGTATCCTCCACTTT.

This chain joins TRBV30 and TRBJ1-6, with 9 bases that match TRBD1. The V gene end was trimmed by 0 bases and the J gene end by 9 bases; junction bases not matched to a gene: 9. The germline V gene encodes CDR1 GTSNPN and CDR2 SVGIG (reference sequence). The CDR3 length is 16 residues. This CDR3 is CAWSVQGARFSSPLHF. The CDR3 nucleotides read TGTGCCTGGAGTGTACAGGGGGCGCGGTTTAGTTCACCCCTCCACTTT.

This clone was seen more than once but under ten times. The CDR3 DNA follows: TGCGCCAGCAGCCAAGATCTTTCCCGGACAGCTTTTTATGGCTACACCTTC. Its translation: CASSQDLSRTAFYGYTF. This chain connects TRBV4-1 to TRBJ1-2; weak D call: TRBD1 (6 bases). V was clipped by 0 bases and J by 5 bases, with 19 bases between them. CDR1 MGHRA and CDR2 YSYEKL come from the germline V gene. The CDR3 covers 17 residues.

The V and J genes are TRBV5-1 and TRBJ1-2; no firm D call. CDR3 length: 14 residues. The germline gives CDR1 SGHRS, CDR2 YFSETQ. V was trimmed by 0 bases and J by 4 bases, leaving 10 bases between them. The CDR3 sequence: CASSLEDGLYGYTF. The CDR3, as DNA: TGCGCCAGCAGCTTGGAGGATGGACTCTATGGCTACACCTTC.

The chain links TRBV28 to TRBJ1-2; D not resolved. Germline lookup yields CDR1 MDHEN and CDR2 SYDVKM. Between the trimmed V and J ends, which lost 8 bases and 3 bases, there was a span of 7 bases. The CDR3 is 11 amino acids. The CDR3 DNA follows: TGTGCCAGCTTACGGGACTATGGCTACACCTTC. This encodes CASLRDYGYTF.

The chain joins TRBV11-2 to TRBJ1-3, with 8 bases aligning to TRBD1. CDR3 length: 13 amino acids. J lost 7 bases, V lost 5 bases, and 4 bases had no gene match. CDR1 and CDR2 (germline): SGHAT, FQNNGV. Written as DNA, the CDR3 is TGTGCCAGCAGCGGAAGACAGGGGAACACCATATATTTT. Its translation: CASSGRQGNTIYF.